Presented here are 25 T cell receptor beta chains from one specimen sequenced in a study of T cells after yellow fever vaccination (dated by TCRdb to about 2019). The library was prepared using 5' RACE. Data came from an Illumina NovaSeq 6000. The public reads were quality trimmed at Q25 with fastp and then assembled into clones with MiXCR by TCRdb, keeping productive beta chains. Each entry merges the rows of one CDR3 protein and shows their most common DNA and genes. Within this sample are fewer than 400,000 distinct CDR3 sequences, with around 11% of them counted one time only. The ten largest clones represent under 4% of the sample. Reading the label with the study, this specimen's treatment or condition is: live attenuated yellow fever vaccine strain. Specimen: CD4+ T cells sorted from PBMCs, collected 45 days after the yellow fever booster vaccination. Receptors originate from a man in his late teens or twenties who received the YFV17D yellow fever vaccine.

This clonotype was recorded at least ten times. The V and J genes are TRBV10-3 and TRBJ2-3; D gene uncertain. V lost 2 bases and J lost 2, with 8 bases in between. The germline V gene has CDR1 ENHRY and CDR2 SYGVKD. The length of the CDR3 is 14 residues. The CDR3 is CAISERPDTDTQYF. The CDR3 DNA sequence: TGTGCCATCAGTGAGCGACCCGACACAGATACGCAGTATTTT.

This clonotype was recorded many times. The V call is TRBV24-1, the J call TRBJ2-3; no definite D call. This CDR3 spans 16 amino acids. V lost 2 bases and J lost 4, with 15 bases in between. CDR1 KGHDR and CDR2 SFDVKD come from the germline V gene. The CDR3 coding sequence is TGTGCCACCAGTGATTCAAGTGAGACGGGTCCAGATACGCAGTATTTT. This sequence encodes CATSDSSETGPDTQYF.

This clonotype has more than one count but fewer than ten. The gene calls are TRBV12-3 or TRBV12-4 and TRBJ2-5; D possibly uses TRBD1 or TRBD2 (6 bases each). CDR3 length: 15 residues. V lost 6 bases, J lost 5 bases, and 19 bases lay in between. The CDR3: CASRSRGRRGETQYF. The CDR3 DNA follows: TGTGCCAGCAGGAGTCGGGGGCGCCGGGGGGAGACCCAGTACTTC.

This clonotype was seen ten or more times. The chain couples TRBV4-1 to TRBJ2-6; D is unclear. V lost 4 bases to trimming and J lost 0 bases, with 7 bases between them. CDR1 and CDR2 (germline): MGHRA, YSYEKL. CDR3 length: 15 residues. CDR3 in DNA: TGCGCCAGCAGCCCTGGCTCCTCTGGGGCCAACGTCCTGACTTTC. Translation: CASSPGSSGANVLTF.

This clonotype appeared a few times. J is TRBJ1-5 and V is TRBV4-3; D uncertain. The V end was cut by 3 bases, the J end by 2 bases, with 11 bases between. The CDR3 totals 15 residues. The germline V gene encodes CDR1 LGHNA and CDR2 YSLEER. CDR3 sequence reads: CASSQTRQGNQPQHF. CDR3 nucleotide sequence: TGCGCCAGCAGCCAGACACGGCAGGGCAATCAGCCCCAGCATTTT.

The chain couples TRBV19 to TRBJ1-5; no reliable D call. Germline V gene data show CDR1 as LNHDA and CDR2 as SQIVND (reference sequence). Trimming stripped 5 bases from V and 5 bases from J, with 10 bases between. This CDR3 comprises 13 residues. CDR3 in DNA: TGTGCCAGTAGTGCACAGTCTCATCAGCCCCAGCATTTT. As protein: CASSAQSHQPQHF. The complete variable domain, with remaining parts taken from reference TRBV19 and TRBJ1-5, reads DGGITQSPKYLFRKEGQNVTLSCEQNLNHDAMYWYRQDPGQGLRLIYYSQIVNDFQKGDIAEGYSVSREKKESFPLTVTSAQKNPTAFYLCASSAQSHQPQHFGDGTRLSIL.

In its sample, this clonotype was seen a few times. V gene TRBV5-1 combines with J gene TRBJ2-3, with 7 bases aligning to TRBD1. Germline lookup yields CDR1 SGHRS and CDR2 YFSETQ. Trimming at V came to 5 bases and at J to 3 bases, leaving 3 bases not matched to a gene. The CDR3 covers 13 residues. This CDR3 is CASRWDRTDTQYF. In DNA, the CDR3 is TGCGCCAGCAGATGGGACAGAACAGATACGCAGTATTTT.

There are a few counts of this clonotype. The V gene is TRBV14, the J gene TRBJ2-5; D gene ambiguous. The CDR3 totals 13 residues. V lost 4 bases and J lost 5, with 11 bases in between. Germline V gene lookup returns CDR1 SGHDN and CDR2 FVKESK. CDR3 in DNA: TGTGCCAGCAGCCTACCCGGTTGGGAGACCCAGTACTTC. Translated, it gives CASSLPGWETQYF.

This clonotype was found many times. V is TRBV27 and J is TRBJ2-7, with D possibly being TRBD1 (6 bases). The CDR3 runs 17 residues. Trimming removed 2 bases at V and 0 bases at J, with 17 bases between. Germline lookup yields CDR1 MNHEY and CDR2 SMNVEV (reference sequence). This CDR3 is CASSLRGTTWSSYEQYF. CDR3 DNA: TGTGCCAGCAGTTTAAGAGGGACAACCTGGAGCTCCTACGAGCAGTACTTC.

The chain joins TRBV5-8 to TRBJ2-5, with 7 nucleotides matching TRBD1. Germline CDR1 reads SGHTS; CDR2 reads YDEGEE. J was trimmed by 4 bases and V by 6 bases; bases with no gene match: 6. This CDR3 region has 13 residues. The CDR3 here is CASNPDRAETQYF. CDR3 nucleotide sequence: TGTGCCAGCAACCCTGACAGGGCAGAGACCCAGTACTTC.

This clonotype was recorded many times. The rearrangement links TRBV7-2 to TRBJ2-7; 8 bases map to TRBD2. Germline CDR1 is SGHTA and CDR2 is FQGNSA. This CDR3 is built from 15 residues. With V trimmed by 5 bases and J by 5 bases, 11 bases remained unmatched. DNA for the CDR3: TGTGCCAGCAGCCTGTCCGGGGGGGGAATCCACGAGCAGTACTTC. This codes for CASSLSGGGIHEQYF.

CDR3 DNA: TGCGCCAGCAGCTTTACCCCCCAGAACACAGATACGCAGTATTTT. Its protein is CASSFTPQNTDTQYF. The chain links TRBV5-1 to TRBJ2-3; no clear D. This CDR3 has 15 residues. Trimming removed 2 bases from V and 2 bases from J, with 12 bases in between. CDR1 and CDR2 (germline): SGHRS, YFSETQ.

This CDR3 reads CASSLAGALGLFF. The CDR3 DNA is TGCGCCAGCAGCTTGGCGGGGGCGCTTGGGCTGTTTTTT. The chain combines TRBV5-1 with TRBJ2-2; either TRBD1 or TRBD2 may fit D (6 bases each). Germline V CDR1 and CDR2: SGHRS, YFSETQ. V was cut by 0 bases and J by 13 bases, with 13 bases left in between. CDR3 length: 13 amino acids.

This clonotype turned up a few times. V is TRBV10-3 and J is TRBJ2-5; D is possibly TRBD1 (6 bases). The germline CDR1 and CDR2 sequences are ENHRY and SYGVKD. Trimming took 0 bases from V and 4 from J, leaving 12 bases between them. The CDR3 contains 15 residues. The CDR3 loop reads CAISESKGDRETQYF. As DNA, the CDR3 is TGTGCCATCAGTGAGTCAAAGGGGGATCGAGAGACCCAGTACTTC.

This CDR3 reads CASSLAPGGYGYTF. For the CDR3, the DNA is TGTGCCAGCAGTTTAGCCCCGGGGGGCTATGGCTACACCTTC. The gene calls are TRBV12-3 or TRBV12-4 and TRBJ1-2; perhaps TRBD1 as D (5 bases). Trimming took 0 bases from V and 4 from J, leaving 9 bases between them. The CDR3 runs 14 residues.

This clonotype was counted at least ten times. The V call is TRBV5-1, the J call TRBJ2-3; D gene unclear. CDR1 is SGHRS and CDR2 is YFSETQ in the germline V gene. This CDR3 has 13 amino acids. Trimming shortened V by 0 bases and J by 6 bases, and 8 bases separated the two germline ends. In nucleotides, the CDR3 is TGCGCCAGCAGCTTGGGGCAGGTGGATACGCAGTATTTT. Translating gives CASSLGQVDTQYF.

This clonotype was found once. The CDR3 DNA is TGTGCCAGCAGCGACAGTGTTGGGTATTCACCCCTCCACTTT. Protein product: CASSDSVGYSPLHF. V gene TRBV14 combines with J gene TRBJ1-6, with a weak D call TRBD1 (5 bases). The germline V gene encodes CDR1 SGHDN and CDR2 FVKESK. The CDR3 contains 14 residues. Between the trimmed V and J ends, which lost 5 bases and 8 bases, there was a span of 13 bases.

This clonotype has just a few counts. The chain couples TRBV20-1 to TRBJ2-5; no clear D gene. The CDR3 has 13 residues. V was cut by 3 bases and J by 9 bases, with 17 bases left in between. CDR1 is DFQATT and CDR2 is SNEGSKA in the germline V gene (reference sequence). CDR3 protein: CSASDDWSGAQYF. The DNA of the CDR3 is TGCAGTGCTAGTGACGACTGGAGTGGAGCCCAGTACTTC.

This clonotype came up a few times. The chain carries TRBV10-3 and TRBJ1-1; 8 nucleotides agree with TRBD1. The germline gives CDR1 ENHRY, CDR2 SYGVKD. This CDR3 has 15 amino acids. The ends lost 7 bases at V and 4 bases at J; junction bases unmatched: 11. The CDR3 loop reads CAIKSQGARGTEAFF. CDR3 nucleotides: TGTGCCATCAAATCGCAGGGGGCGCGGGGCACTGAAGCTTTCTTT.

This clonotype has a count of ten or more. The genes are TRBV27 and TRBJ2-3, with D unresolved. V lost 5 bases, J lost 6 bases, and 12 bases lay in between. This CDR3 spans 13 amino acids. The germline V gene has CDR1 MNHEY and CDR2 SMNVEV (reference sequence). The CDR3 DNA reads as TGTGCCAGCAGTCCCGCTAACTCCGATACGCAGTATTTT. This gives the protein CASSPANSDTQYF.

This clonotype was seen a handful of times. V gene TRBV7-9 combines with J gene TRBJ2-1; 9 nucleotides line up with TRBD1. Germline V gives CDR1 SEHNR, CDR2 FQNEAQ (reference sequence). V shed 5 bases, J shed 7 bases, and the junction held 6 bases outside the gene matches. CDR3 length: 14 amino acids. The CDR3 DNA reads TGTGCCAGCAGCCGTGGGACAGGGAAGAATGAGCAGTTCTTC. Translated: CASSRGTGKNEQFF.

This clonotype was counted many times. This chain joins TRBV7-2 and TRBJ2-1; 7 bases are shared with TRBD2. The V segment lost 4 bases and the J segment 0 bases; nucleotides outside the gene matches: 3. The CDR3 spans 15 residues. Germline V gives CDR1 SGHTA, CDR2 FQGNSA. In DNA form, the CDR3 reads TGTGCCAGCAGCTCGCGGGGGAGCTCCTACAATGAGCAGTTCTTC. This encodes CASSSRGSSYNEQFF.

The V call is TRBV18, the J call TRBJ1-2; D not resolved. The CDR3 consists of 15 residues. Germline V CDR1 and CDR2: KGHSH, LQKENI. V was pared by 2 bases and J by 2 bases, with 12 bases between. The DNA of the CDR3 is TGTGCCAGCTCACCAACCCGGGTTAAGAACTATGGCTACACCTTC. This translates into CASSPTRVKNYGYTF.

This clonotype was detected many times. J is TRBJ2-2 and V is TRBV4-3; D possibly matches TRBD1 or TRBD2 (6 bases each). The germline V gene has CDR1 LGHNA and CDR2 YSLEER. This CDR3 contains 17 residues. The V gene lost 5 bases and the J gene lost 3 bases, with 19 bases spanning the gap. The CDR3 nucleotides read TGCGCCAGCAGCGCAGGCGAACGGGGGCCGCACACCGGGGAGCTGTTTTTT. It translates to CASSAGERGPHTGELFF.

This chain uses TRBV20-1 with TRBJ2-3; a possible D gene is TRBD2 (6 bases). Trimming took 3 bases from V and 0 from J, leaving 7 bases between them. This CDR3 has 13 residues. Germline V gives CDR1 DFQATT, CDR2 SNEGSKA (reference sequence). This CDR3 is CSASGTSTDTQYF. Written as DNA, the CDR3 is TGCAGTGCTAGCGGGACTAGCACAGATACGCAGTATTTT.